The 20 T cell receptor beta chains listed next were all sequenced from one sample in a study of blood T cell repertoires in COVID-19. Sequencing used immunoSEQ multiplex PCR; TCRdb keeps in-frame clones, though not all of them. Of 300,000 to 450,000 clones in the sample, approximately 90% are singletons; the top ten hold 0.9% to 1.5%. Sequencing was performed on PBMCs or T cells enriched from blood (not recorded which). Receptors originate from a woman between 18 and 29 years old who had recovered from COVID-19.

The V and J genes are TRBV1 and TRBJ1-6; TRBD1 reflects the table's D call only, with no check against the DNA. TRBV1 is marked as a pseudogene. The CDR3 runs to 18 residues. The CDR3 spells CTSSQPGQLSSYNSPLHF. CDR3 in DNA: TGCACCAGCAGCCAACCGGGACAGCTGAGCTCCTATAATTCACCCCTCCACTTT.

The rearrangement joins TRBV9 to TRBJ2-1, with TRBD2 identical over 9 bases. Unmatched junction bases numbered 18, after V lost 4 bases and J lost 10 bases. The CDR3 spans 17 residues. Germline-derived CDR1 and CDR2 are SGDLS and YYNGEE. The CDR3 region has the DNA TGTGCCAGCAGCCCCCCGGCGGTAGCGGGGGCCCGAGGCGAGCAGTTCTTC. Amino acid sequence: CASSPPAVAGARGEQFF. The variable domain in full, with the rest retrieved from reference TRBV9 and TRBJ2-1, is DSGVTQTPKHLITATGQRVTLRCSPRSGDLSVYWYQQSLDQGLQFLIQYYNGEERAKGNILERFSAQQFPDLHSELNLSSLELGDSALYFCASSPPAVAGARGEQFFGPGTRLTVL.

The chain has TRBV4-2 and TRBJ2-7; D unresolved. CDR3 length: 16 amino acids. Germline V CDR1 and CDR2: LGHNA, YNFKEQ. The V and J ends lost 3 bases and 0 bases respectively, with 15 bases between them. The DNA for the CDR3 is TGTGCCAGCAGCCAGAAGATAGCTGGAGTCTCCTACGAGCAGTACTTC. This translates into CASSQKIAGVSYEQYF.

This chain joins TRBV30 and TRBJ1-2; maybe TRBD1 (5 bases). Per the germline V gene, CDR1 is GTSNPN and CDR2 is SVGIG (reference sequence). The V end lost 5 bases, the J end lost 7 bases, and 14 bases lay between the germline ends. This CDR3 is built from 12 residues. The CDR3 loop is CAWDLQGAGYTF. The DNA for the CDR3 is TGTGCCTGGGACCTCCAGGGTGCTGGCTACACCTTC.

CDR3 in amino acids: CASSSRDRGVNEQYF. CDR3 bases: TGTGCCAGCAGCTCCCGGGACAGGGGGGTCAACGAGCAGTACTTC. The chain has TRBV7-9 and TRBJ2-7; TRBD1 agrees at 11 bases. Germline V gives CDR1 SEHNR, CDR2 FQNEAQ (reference sequence). The CDR3 runs 15 residues. V lost 4 bases to trimming and J lost 5 bases; unmatched junction nucleotides: 7. The full variable domain, completed using reference TRBV7-9 and TRBJ2-7, is DTGVSQNPRHKITKRGQNVTFRCDPISEHNRLYWYRQTLGQGPEFLTYFQNEAQLEKSRLLSDRFSAERPKGSFSTLEIQRTEQGDSAMYLCASSSRDRGVNEQYFGPGTRLTVT.

V and J are TRBV4-1 and TRBJ2-7, with TRBD2 as a possible D gene (6 bases). The ends were cut back, 1 base at V and 3 bases at J, with 13 bases in the middle. The CDR3 consists of 15 residues. Germline V gene sequence: CDR1 MGHRA, CDR2 YSYEKL. CDR3 residues: CASSQGQGGVYEQYF. As DNA, the CDR3 is TGCGCCAGCAGCCAAGGTCAGGGAGGTGTCTACGAGCAGTACTTC.

Turning to this clone: This CDR3 is also generated by other DNA sequences in the sample. The CDR3 region is CASSPAGGYEQYF. CDR3 DNA sequence: TGTGCCAGCTCACCGGCGGGTGGGTACGAGCAGTACTTC. The J gene is TRBJ2-7, the V gene TRBV18; TRBD2 is a possible D gene (5 bases). From germline, CDR1 is KGHSH and CDR2 LQKENI. The CDR3 length is 13 residues. V gave up 3 bases and J gave up 4 bases, with 10 bases separating them.

This clone was recorded once. The chain combines TRBV5-1 with TRBJ1-2, with unresolved D. Trimming removed 5 bases from V and 3 bases from J, with 17 bases in between. This CDR3 contains 15 residues. Germline V gene data show CDR1 as SGHRS and CDR2 as YFSETQ. The chain's CDR3 is CASRPGGLLDYGYTF. The CDR3 coding sequence is TGCGCCAGCAGGCCAGGTGGGCTTCTGGACTATGGCTACACCTTC.

The rearrangement joins TRBV29-1 to TRBJ2-1, with 12 nucleotides matching TRBD2. The J segment lost 10 bases and the V segment lost 4 bases, leaving 8 bases of the junction unmatched. Looked up from germline, CDR1 is SQVTM and CDR2 is ANQGSEA. The CDR3 runs to 14 residues. In nucleotides, the CDR3 is TGCAGCGTTGCTAGAACTAGCGGGGGGAACGAGCAGTTCTTC. Translation gives CSVARTSGGNEQFF.

The rearrangement joins TRBV5-1 to TRBJ1-4, with D perhaps TRBD1 (5 bases). Trimming cost V 0 bases and J 4 bases, with 13 bases left between them. The CDR3 is 16 residues long. Looked up from germline, CDR1 is SGHRS and CDR2 is YFSETQ. This CDR3 reads CASSLARTGDNEKLFF. CDR3 DNA sequence: TGCGCCAGCAGCTTGGCCAGAACAGGAGATAATGAAAAACTGTTTTTT.

This clone occurred a few times. V is TRBV19 and J is TRBJ2-7; 8 bases fit TRBD1. Germline V gene sequence: CDR1 LNHDA, CDR2 SQIVND (reference sequence). The J segment lost 2 bases and the V segment lost 5 bases, leaving 8 bases of the junction unmatched. There are 15 residues in the CDR3. The CDR3 region is CASSPRQGPTYEQYF. In DNA, the CDR3 is TGTGCCAGTAGTCCTAGACAGGGGCCAACCTACGAGCAGTACTTC. Drawing the rest from reference TRBV19 and TRBJ2-7, the complete variable domain is DGGITQSPKYLFRKEGQNVTLSCEQNLNHDAMYWYRQDPGQGLRLIYYSQIVNDFQKGDIAEGYSVSREKKESFPLTVTSAQKNPTAFYLCASSPRQGPTYEQYFGPGTRLTVT.

This clone was detected once. The gene calls are TRBV5-6 and TRBJ2-1; D might be TRBD2 (7 bases). Trimming stripped 4 bases from V and 3 bases from J, with 20 bases between. CDR1 is SGHDT, CDR2 YYEEEE, per germline. The CDR3 is made up of 17 amino acids. In DNA form, the CDR3 reads TGTGCCAGCAGCAACGCCCTCGGGGGCGGGGGCTACAATGAGCAGTTCTTC. Translated, it gives CASSNALGGGGYNEQFF.

In the case of this clone: Other DNA sequences of this sample code for an identical CDR3. The chain uses TRBV7-9 and TRBJ2-7; 7 nucleotides match TRBD1. CDR3 size: 14 residues. After removal of 5 bases from V and 0 bases from J, the junction contained 4 bases not matched to a gene. The germline V gene has CDR1 SEHNR and CDR2 FQNEAQ (reference sequence). CDR3 nucleotides: TGTGCCAGCAGCCCCAGGGACAGCTCCTACGAGCAGTACTTC. Translating gives CASSPRDSSYEQYF.

Of note for this clone: This sample includes further DNA sequences coding for the same CDR3. The chain couples TRBV9 to TRBJ1-1; 7 positions match TRBD1. CDR3 length: 14 amino acids. V shed 1 base, J shed 1 base, and the junction held 1 base outside the gene matches. The V gene's germline CDR1 is SGDLS and CDR2 YYNGEE. This CDR3 is CASSVRTGNTEAFF. CDR3 nucleotide sequence: TGTGCCAGCAGCGTACGGACAGGGAACACTGAAGCTTTCTTT. Together with reference TRBV9 and TRBJ1-1, the CDR3 gives the full variable domain: DSGVTQTPKHLITATGQRVTLRCSPRSGDLSVYWYQQSLDQGLQFLIQYYNGEERAKGNILERFSAQQFPDLHSELNLSSLELGDSALYFCASSVRTGNTEAFFGQGTRLTVV.

The chain joins TRBV7-9 to TRBJ1-6, with a tentative D call TRBD1 (5 bases). The CDR3 runs 15 residues. The germline gives CDR1 SEHNR, CDR2 FQNEAQ (reference sequence). Trimming cost V 1 base and J 7 bases, with 11 bases left between them. The CDR3 reads CASSLETGLNSPLHF. CDR3 nucleotides: TGTGCCAGCAGCTTAGAAACGGGACTGAATTCACCCCTCCACTTT.

The gene calls are TRBV30 and TRBJ2-1; 8 bases fit TRBD1. V shed 3 bases and J 7 bases; nucleotides not matched to a gene: 8. CDR1 and CDR2 (germline): GTSNPN, SVGIG (reference sequence). This CDR3 comprises 14 residues. CDR3 sequence: CAWRRAGGRNEQFF. As DNA, the CDR3 is TGTGCCTGGAGACGGGCAGGGGGCAGGAATGAGCAGTTCTTC.

The rearrangement joins TRBV5-1 to TRBJ2-5, with a tentative D call TRBD2 (6 bases). Between the trimmed V and J ends, which lost 1 base and 5 bases, there was a span of 12 bases. The CDR3 has 14 amino acids. Germline lookup yields CDR1 SGHRS and CDR2 YFSETQ. CDR3 DNA sequence: TGCGCCAGCAGCTTGTCGGGACTCCCGGAGACCCAGTACTTC. This encodes CASSLSGLPETQYF.

J is TRBJ1-5 and V is TRBV9; D unclear. Germline assignment: CDR1 SGDLS and CDR2 YYNGEE. Trimming took 5 bases from V and 4 from J, leaving 13 bases between them. The CDR3 consists of 14 residues. CDR3 nucleotide sequence: TGTGCCAGCAGTCGTGACACAGCTAATCAGCCCCAGCATTTT. Amino acid sequence: CASSRDTANQPQHF.

The chain employs TRBV6-6 and TRBJ2-7, with D possibly TRBD2 on 5 matching bases. Germline-derived CDR1 and CDR2 are MNHNY and SVGAGI (reference sequence). This CDR3 has 12 amino acids. V shed 7 bases and J shed 1 base, with 8 bases lying between them. The CDR3 DNA reads TGTGCCAGCAAAGGACTGTCCTACGAGCAGTACTTC. This encodes CASKGLSYEQYF.

The V gene is TRBV7-6, the J gene TRBJ1-3; 8 bases align to TRBD1. The V gene end was trimmed by 5 bases and the J gene end by 2 bases; junction bases not matched to a gene: 8. CDR3 length equals 16 residues. Germline-derived CDR1 and CDR2 are SGHVS and FNYEAQ. The CDR3 here is CASSLSTDRAGNTIYF. For the CDR3, the DNA is TGTGCCAGCAGCCTTTCCACGGACAGGGCTGGAAACACCATATATTTT. Filled out from reference TRBV7-6 and TRBJ1-3, the complete variable domain reads GAGVSQSPRYKVTKRGQDVALRCDPISGHVSLYWYRQALGQGPEFLTYFNYEAQQDKSGLPNDRFSAERPEGSISTLTIQRTEQRDSAMYRCASSLSTDRAGNTIYFGEGSWLTVV.